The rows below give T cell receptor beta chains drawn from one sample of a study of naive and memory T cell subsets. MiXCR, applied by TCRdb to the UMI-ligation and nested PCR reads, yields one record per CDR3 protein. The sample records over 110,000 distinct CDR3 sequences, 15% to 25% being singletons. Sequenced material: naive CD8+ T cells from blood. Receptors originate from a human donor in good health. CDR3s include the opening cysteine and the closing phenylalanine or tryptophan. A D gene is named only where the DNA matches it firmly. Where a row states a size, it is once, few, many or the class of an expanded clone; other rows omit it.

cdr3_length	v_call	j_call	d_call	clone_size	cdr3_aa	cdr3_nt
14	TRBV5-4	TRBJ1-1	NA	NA	CASSFSVVGSEAFF	TGTGCCAGCAGCTTCAGCGTGGTGGGCTCTGAAGCTTTCTTT
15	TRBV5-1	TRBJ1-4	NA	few	CASSYRGRGDEKLFF	TGCGCCAGCAGCTACCGGGGAAGGGGTGACGAAAAACTGTTTTTT
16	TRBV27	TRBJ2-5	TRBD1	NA	CASSLEKTGIQETQYF	TGTGCCAGCAGTTTAGAAAAGACAGGGATCCAAGAGACCCAGTACTTC
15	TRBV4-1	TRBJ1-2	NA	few	CASSQAGLGNYGYTF	TGCGCCAGCAGCCAAGCGGGGCTGGGAAACTACGGCTACACCTTC
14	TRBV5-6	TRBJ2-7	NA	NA	CASSLRAGSYEQYF	TGTGCCAGCAGCCTCCGGGCCGGATCCTACGAGCAGTACTTC
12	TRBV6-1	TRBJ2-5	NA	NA	CASSEAQETQYF	TGTGCCAGCAGTGAAGCCCAGGAGACCCAGTACTTC
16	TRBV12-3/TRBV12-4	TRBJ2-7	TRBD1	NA	CASSFKVPGQGDEQYF	TGTGCCAGCAGTTTTAAGGTACCTGGACAGGGCGACGAGCAGTACTTC
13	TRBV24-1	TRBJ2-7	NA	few	CATSDLTGNEQYF	TGTGCCACCAGTGATTTGACAGGGAACGAGCAGTACTTC
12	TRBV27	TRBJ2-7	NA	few	CASSWGQGEQYF	TGTGCCAGCAGTTGGGGCCAAGGGGAGCAGTACTTC
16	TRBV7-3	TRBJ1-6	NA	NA	CASSLYGSSYNSPLHF	TGTGCCAGCAGCTTATACGGAAGCTCCTATAATTCACCCCTCCACTTT
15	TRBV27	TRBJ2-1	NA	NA	CASASPPRGDNDQFF	TGTGCCAGCGCTTCCCCACCCCGGGGGGACAATGATCAGTTCTTC
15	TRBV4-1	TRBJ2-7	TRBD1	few	CASSQTTGATHEQYF	TGCGCCAGCAGCCAGACGACAGGGGCTACCCACGAGCAGTACTTC
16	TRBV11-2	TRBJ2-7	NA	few	CASSLLRGLSSYEQYF	TGTGCCAGCAGCTTACTTAGAGGACTGAGCTCCTACGAGCAGTACTTC
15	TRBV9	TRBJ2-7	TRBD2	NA	CASSVAGDSTYEQYF	TGTGCCAGCAGCGTTGCGGGAGACTCAACCTACGAGCAGTACTTC
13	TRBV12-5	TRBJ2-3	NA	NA	CASGYQAVDTQYF	TGTGCTAGTGGTTACCAAGCGGTAGATACGCAGTATTTT
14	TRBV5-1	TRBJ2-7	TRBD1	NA	CASSSRGRPYEQYF	TGCGCCAGCAGCTCCAGGGGGCGCCCCTACGAGCAGTACTTC
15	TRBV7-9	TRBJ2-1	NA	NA	CASSLSSMVYNEQFF	TGTGCCAGCAGCTTATCTTCGATGGTCTACAATGAGCAGTTCTTC
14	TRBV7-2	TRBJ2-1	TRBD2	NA	CASSLAGEGPEQFF	TGTGCCAGCAGCTTAGCGGGGGAGGGACCCGAGCAGTTCTTC
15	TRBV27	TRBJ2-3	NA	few	CASSLLQGLTDTQYF	TGTGCCAGCAGTTTACTTCAGGGATTAACAGATACGCAGTATTTT
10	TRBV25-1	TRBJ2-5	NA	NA	CASSEETQYF	TGTGCCAGCAGTGAGGAGACCCAGTACTTC
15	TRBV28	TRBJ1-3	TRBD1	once	CASSPQGASGNTIYF	TGTGCCAGCAGTCCCCAGGGGGCGTCTGGAAACACCATATATTTT
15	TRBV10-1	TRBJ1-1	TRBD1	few	CASSESPGGPTEAFF	TGCGCCAGCAGTGAGTCCCCAGGGGGCCCCACTGAAGCTTTCTTT
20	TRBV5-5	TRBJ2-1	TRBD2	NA	CASSLAQTSGRARKHNEQFF	TGTGCCAGCAGCTTGGCCCAGACTAGCGGGAGGGCCCGGAAACACAATGAGCAGTTCTTC
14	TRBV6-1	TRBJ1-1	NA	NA	CASSELTARTEAFF	TGTGCCAGCAGTGAATTGACAGCCAGGACTGAAGCTTTCTTT
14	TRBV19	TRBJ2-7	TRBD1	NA	CAASRGLGPYEQYF	TGTGCCGCCAGCAGGGGGCTGGGTCCCTACGAGCAGTACTTC
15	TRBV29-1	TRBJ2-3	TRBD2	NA	CSVTGTSGRTDTQYF	TGCAGCGTGACCGGGACTAGCGGGAGGACAGATACGCAGTATTTT
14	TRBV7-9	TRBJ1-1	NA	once	CASSPNPMNTEAFF	TGTGCCAGCAGCCCCAATCCCATGAACACTGAAGCTTTCTTT
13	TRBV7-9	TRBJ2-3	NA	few	CASTGRDTDTQYF	TGTGCCAGCACCGGGCGGGACACAGATACGCAGTATTTT
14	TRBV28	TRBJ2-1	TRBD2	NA	CASRGLAGLNEQFF	TGTGCCAGCAGAGGACTAGCGGGACTTAATGAGCAGTTCTTC
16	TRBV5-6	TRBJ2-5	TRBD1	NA	CASSLVSDRGPETQYF	TGTGCCAGCAGCTTGGTCTCGGACAGGGGGCCAGAGACCCAGTACTTC
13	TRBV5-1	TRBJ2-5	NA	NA	CASSLDIQETQYF	TGCGCCAGCAGCTTGGACATCCAAGAGACCCAGTACTTC
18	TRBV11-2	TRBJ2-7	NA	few	CASSLVAGSLFSSYEQYF	TGTGCCAGCAGCTTAGTGGCCGGGAGCCTCTTTAGCTCCTACGAGCAGTACTTC
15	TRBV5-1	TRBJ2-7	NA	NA	CASSWEAVLYHEQYF	TGCGCCAGCAGCTGGGAAGCGGTCCTTTATCACGAGCAGTACTTC
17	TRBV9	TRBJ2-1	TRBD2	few	CASSVGLAGPSYNEQFF	TGTGCCAGCAGCGTAGGGCTAGCGGGGCCATCCTACAATGAGCAGTTCTTC
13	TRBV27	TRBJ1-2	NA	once	CASSLRDLSGYTF	TGTGCCAGCAGTTTGAGGGATTTGAGCGGCTACACCTTC
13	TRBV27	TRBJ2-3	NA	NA	CASSGESTDTQYF	TGTGCCAGCAGTGGAGAGAGCACAGATACGCAGTATTTT
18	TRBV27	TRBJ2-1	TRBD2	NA	CASSPGASGRPWNNEQFF	TGTGCCAGCAGCCCGGGGGCTAGCGGGAGGCCATGGAACAATGAGCAGTTCTTC
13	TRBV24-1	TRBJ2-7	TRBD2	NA	CATESGDSYEQYF	TGTGCCACCGAAAGCGGGGACTCCTACGAGCAGTACTTC
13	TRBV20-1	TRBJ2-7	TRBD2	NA	CTARGTSSYEQYF	TGCACCGCACGCGGGACTAGCTCCTACGAGCAGTACTTC
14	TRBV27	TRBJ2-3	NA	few	CASSPRWSPDTQYF	TGTGCCAGCAGTCCACGTTGGTCCCCAGATACGCAGTATTTT
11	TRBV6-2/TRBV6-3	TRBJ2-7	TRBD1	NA	CATTGAEEQYF	TGTGCCACGACAGGGGCTGAGGAGCAGTACTTC
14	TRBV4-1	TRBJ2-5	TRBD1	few	CASSQEGQGGTQYF	TGCGCCAGCAGCCAAGAGGGACAGGGTGGGACCCAGTACTTC